One T cell receptor (beta chain) is described in this entry. The sample is drawn from a study of CD8 T cells in Susac syndrome. Negative isolation was used for CD8+ and CD4+ T cells, and FACS enrichment was applied to TEMRA cells. The germline V and J ends were trimmed by 3 bases and 2 bases, with 7 bases remaining between them. There are 13 residues in the CDR3. The germline gives CDR1 SEHNR, CDR2 FQNEAQ (reference sequence). Random hexamers were used to reverse transcribe the RNA input (0.5 to 1 ug). Using its own MiXCR run on the immunoSEQ multiplex PCR reads, TCRdb lists one record per CDR3 protein. The table has about 94,000 distinct CDR3 sequences, around 94% seen once; the top ten hold 0.3% to 0.35%.

The clonotype originates from a human donor with Susac syndrome. Material: CD4+ T cells from PBMCs. This sequence joins TRBV7-9 and TRBJ2-5; D is unclear. The CDR3 bases are TGTGCCAGCAGCTTCGGTGTTCAAGAGACCCAGTACTTC. Its protein is CASSFGVQETQYF.